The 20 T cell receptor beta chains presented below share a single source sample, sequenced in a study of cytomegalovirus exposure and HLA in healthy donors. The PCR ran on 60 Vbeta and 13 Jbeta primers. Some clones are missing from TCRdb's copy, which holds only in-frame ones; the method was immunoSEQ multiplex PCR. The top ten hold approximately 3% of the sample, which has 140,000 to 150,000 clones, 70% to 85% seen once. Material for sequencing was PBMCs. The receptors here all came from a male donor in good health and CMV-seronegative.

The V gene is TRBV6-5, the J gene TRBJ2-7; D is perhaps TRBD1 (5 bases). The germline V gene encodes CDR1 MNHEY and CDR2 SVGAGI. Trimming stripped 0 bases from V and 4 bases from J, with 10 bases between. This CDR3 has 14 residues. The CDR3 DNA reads TGTGCCAGCAGTTACTCGTCAGGGATATACGAGCAGTACTTC. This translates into CASSYSSGIYEQYF.

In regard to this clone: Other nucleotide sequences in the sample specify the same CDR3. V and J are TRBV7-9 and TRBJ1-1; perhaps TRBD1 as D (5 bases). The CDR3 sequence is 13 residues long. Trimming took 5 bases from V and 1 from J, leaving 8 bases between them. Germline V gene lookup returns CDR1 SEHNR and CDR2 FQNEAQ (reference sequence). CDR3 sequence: CASSLGQNTEAFF. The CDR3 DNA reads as TGTGCCAGCAGCCTAGGACAGAACACTGAAGCTTTCTTT.

CDR3 protein: CASSFGSGNTIYF. The CDR3 DNA reads as TGTGCCAGCAGCTTCGGGTCTGGAAACACCATATATTTT. The genes are TRBV5-4 and TRBJ1-3; no reliable D call. The CDR3 runs 13 residues. CDR1 is SGHNT and CDR2 is YYREEE in the germline V gene (reference sequence). With 2 bases removed from V and 1 base from J, the gap between germline ends came to 4 bases.

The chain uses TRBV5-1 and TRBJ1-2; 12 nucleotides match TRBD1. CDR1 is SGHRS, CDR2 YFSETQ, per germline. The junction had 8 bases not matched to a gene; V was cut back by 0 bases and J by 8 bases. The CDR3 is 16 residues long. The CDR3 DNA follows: TGCGCCAGCAGCTTGGCCGGGACAGGGGGCGCCGAGGGCTACACCTTC. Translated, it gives CASSLAGTGGAEGYTF.

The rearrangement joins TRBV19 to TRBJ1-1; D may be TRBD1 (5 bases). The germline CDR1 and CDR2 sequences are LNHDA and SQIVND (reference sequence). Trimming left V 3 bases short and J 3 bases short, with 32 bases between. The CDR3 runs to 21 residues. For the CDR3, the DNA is TGTGCCAGTAGTATCGGGCGTGTGACAGCCCTTACCCAGCAAGGGGACACTGAAGCTTTCTTT. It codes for CASSIGRVTALTQQGDTEAFF.

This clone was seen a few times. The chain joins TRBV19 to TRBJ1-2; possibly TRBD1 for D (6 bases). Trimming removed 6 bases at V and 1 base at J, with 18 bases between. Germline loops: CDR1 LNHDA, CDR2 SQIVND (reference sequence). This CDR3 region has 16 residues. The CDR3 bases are TGTGCCAGTAGATGGGAGACAGGCACCATTAACTATGGCTACACCTTC. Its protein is CASRWETGTINYGYTF.

CDR3 nucleotides: TGCGCCAGCAGCTTGGGGAGTCCGTCCCGGCTCAGACTCTTTTACGAGCAGTACTTC. It specifies CASSLGSPSRLRLFYEQYF. The V and J genes are TRBV5-1 and TRBJ2-7; D uncertain. The germline V and J ends were trimmed by 0 bases and 4 bases, with 26 bases remaining between them. This CDR3 has 19 amino acids. CDR1 is SGHRS, CDR2 YFSETQ, per germline.

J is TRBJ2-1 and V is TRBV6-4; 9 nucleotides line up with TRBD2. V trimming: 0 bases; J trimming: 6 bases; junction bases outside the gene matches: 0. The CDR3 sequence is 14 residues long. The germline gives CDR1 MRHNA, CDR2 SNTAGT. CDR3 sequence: CASSDSRGGNEQFF. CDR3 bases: TGTGCCAGCAGTGACTCGCGGGGGGGCAATGAGCAGTTCTTC.

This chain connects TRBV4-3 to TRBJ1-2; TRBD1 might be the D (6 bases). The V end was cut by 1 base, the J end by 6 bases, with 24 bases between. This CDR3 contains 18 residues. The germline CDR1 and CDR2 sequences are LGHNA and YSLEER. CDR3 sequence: CASSQAHLRDKKVDGYTF. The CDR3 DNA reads TGCGCCAGCAGCCAAGCCCATCTGAGGGACAAAAAAGTGGATGGCTACACCTTC.

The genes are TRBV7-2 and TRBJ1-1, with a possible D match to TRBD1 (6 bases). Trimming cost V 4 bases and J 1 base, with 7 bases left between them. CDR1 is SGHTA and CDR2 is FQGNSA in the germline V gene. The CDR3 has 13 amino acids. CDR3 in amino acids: CASSWDTNTEAFF. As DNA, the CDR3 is TGTGCCAGCAGCTGGGACACGAACACTGAAGCTTTCTTT.

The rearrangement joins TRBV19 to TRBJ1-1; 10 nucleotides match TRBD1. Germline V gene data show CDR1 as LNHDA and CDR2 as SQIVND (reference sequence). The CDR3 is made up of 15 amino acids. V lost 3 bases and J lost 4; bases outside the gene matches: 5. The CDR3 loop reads CASSIWGQGSTEAFF. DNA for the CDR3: TGTGCCAGTAGTATTTGGGGACAGGGGTCCACTGAAGCTTTCTTT.

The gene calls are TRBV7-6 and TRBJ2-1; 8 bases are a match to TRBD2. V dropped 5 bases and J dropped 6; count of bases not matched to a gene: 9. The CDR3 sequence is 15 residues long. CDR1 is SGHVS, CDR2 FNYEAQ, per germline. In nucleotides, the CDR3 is TGTGCCAGCAGCCACCCCCGGCTAGCGGGCAATGAGCAGTTCTTC. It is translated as CASSHPRLAGNEQFF.

The CDR3 DNA sequence: TGTGCCACCAGCAGAGTAGGGACAGGGTGGTCTTACTATGGCTACACCTTC. This codes for CATSRVGTGWSYYGYTF. The rearrangement joins TRBV15 to TRBJ1-2; TRBD1 matches at 9 bases. V gave up 1 base and J gave up 3 bases; unmatched junction bases: 9. Germline CDR1 LNHNV, CDR2 YYDKDF (reference sequence). The CDR3 covers 17 residues.

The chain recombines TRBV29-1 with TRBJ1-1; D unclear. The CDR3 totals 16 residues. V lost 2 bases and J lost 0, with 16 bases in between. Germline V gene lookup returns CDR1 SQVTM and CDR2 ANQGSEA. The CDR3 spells CSVELGGARVNTEAFF. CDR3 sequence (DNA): TGCAGCGTTGAATTGGGTGGAGCGAGAGTGAACACTGAAGCTTTCTTT.

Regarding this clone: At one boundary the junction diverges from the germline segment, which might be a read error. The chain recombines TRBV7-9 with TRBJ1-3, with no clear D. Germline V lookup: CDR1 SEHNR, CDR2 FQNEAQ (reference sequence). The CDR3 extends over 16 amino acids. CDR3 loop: CSSSPDGWNSGNTIYF. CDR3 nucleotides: TGTTCCAGCAGCCCTGACGGGTGGAACTCTGGAAACACCATATATTTT.

CDR3 sequence (DNA): TGTGCTAGTGGTTTGCCGACTAGCGGGAGTAAAGGCTACGAGCAGTACTTC. Protein sequence: CASGLPTSGSKGYEQYF. This rearrangement joins TRBV12-5 to TRBJ2-7, with 12 bases fitting TRBD2. CDR3 size: 17 residues. The germline CDR1 and CDR2 sequences are LGHNT and FRNRAP. V trimming: 2 bases; J trimming: 3 bases; junction bases outside the gene matches: 8.

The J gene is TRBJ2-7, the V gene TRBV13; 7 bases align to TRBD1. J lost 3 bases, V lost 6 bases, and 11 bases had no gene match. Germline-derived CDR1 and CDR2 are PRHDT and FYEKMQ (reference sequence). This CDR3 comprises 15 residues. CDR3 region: CASSSRGQSDYEQYF. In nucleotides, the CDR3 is TGTGCCAGCAGTTCCAGGGGACAGTCCGACTACGAGCAGTACTTC.

CDR3 bases: TGTGCCAGCAGCCAAGATCCCCGGGACACTGAAGCTTTCTTT. Residues: CASSQDPRDTEAFF. The chain is built from TRBV14 and TRBJ1-1; D is ambiguous. Germline V gene data show CDR1 as SGHDN and CDR2 as FVKESK. This CDR3 spans 14 amino acids. The ends were cut back, 0 bases at V and 3 bases at J, with 8 bases in the middle. Full variable domain (outside the CDR3, taken from reference TRBV14 and TRBJ1-1): EAGVTQFPSHSVIEKGQTVTLRCDPISGHDNLYWYRRVMGKEIKFLLHFVKESKQDESGMPNNRFLAERTGGTYSTLKVQPAELEDSGVYFCASSQDPRDTEAFFGQGTRLTVV.

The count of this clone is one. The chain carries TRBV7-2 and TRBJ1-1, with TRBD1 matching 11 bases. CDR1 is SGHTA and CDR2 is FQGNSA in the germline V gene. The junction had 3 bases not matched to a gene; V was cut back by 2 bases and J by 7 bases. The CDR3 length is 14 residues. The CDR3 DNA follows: TGTGCCAGCAGCTTAAAGGGACAGGGGGATGAAGCTTTCTTT. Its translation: CASSLKGQGDEAFF. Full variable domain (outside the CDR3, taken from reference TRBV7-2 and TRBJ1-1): GAGVSQSPSNKVTEKGKDVELRCDPISGHTALYWYRQSLGQGLEFLIYFQGNSAPDKSGLPSDRFSAERTGGSVSTLTIQRTQQEDSAVYLCASSLKGQGDEAFFGQGTRLTVV.

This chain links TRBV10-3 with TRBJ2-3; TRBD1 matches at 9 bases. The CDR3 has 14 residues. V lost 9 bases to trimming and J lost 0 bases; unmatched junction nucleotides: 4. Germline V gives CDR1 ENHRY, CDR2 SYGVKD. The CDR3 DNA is TGTGCCATGGGGACAGGGATGAGCACAGATACGCAGTATTTT. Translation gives CAMGTGMSTDTQYF.